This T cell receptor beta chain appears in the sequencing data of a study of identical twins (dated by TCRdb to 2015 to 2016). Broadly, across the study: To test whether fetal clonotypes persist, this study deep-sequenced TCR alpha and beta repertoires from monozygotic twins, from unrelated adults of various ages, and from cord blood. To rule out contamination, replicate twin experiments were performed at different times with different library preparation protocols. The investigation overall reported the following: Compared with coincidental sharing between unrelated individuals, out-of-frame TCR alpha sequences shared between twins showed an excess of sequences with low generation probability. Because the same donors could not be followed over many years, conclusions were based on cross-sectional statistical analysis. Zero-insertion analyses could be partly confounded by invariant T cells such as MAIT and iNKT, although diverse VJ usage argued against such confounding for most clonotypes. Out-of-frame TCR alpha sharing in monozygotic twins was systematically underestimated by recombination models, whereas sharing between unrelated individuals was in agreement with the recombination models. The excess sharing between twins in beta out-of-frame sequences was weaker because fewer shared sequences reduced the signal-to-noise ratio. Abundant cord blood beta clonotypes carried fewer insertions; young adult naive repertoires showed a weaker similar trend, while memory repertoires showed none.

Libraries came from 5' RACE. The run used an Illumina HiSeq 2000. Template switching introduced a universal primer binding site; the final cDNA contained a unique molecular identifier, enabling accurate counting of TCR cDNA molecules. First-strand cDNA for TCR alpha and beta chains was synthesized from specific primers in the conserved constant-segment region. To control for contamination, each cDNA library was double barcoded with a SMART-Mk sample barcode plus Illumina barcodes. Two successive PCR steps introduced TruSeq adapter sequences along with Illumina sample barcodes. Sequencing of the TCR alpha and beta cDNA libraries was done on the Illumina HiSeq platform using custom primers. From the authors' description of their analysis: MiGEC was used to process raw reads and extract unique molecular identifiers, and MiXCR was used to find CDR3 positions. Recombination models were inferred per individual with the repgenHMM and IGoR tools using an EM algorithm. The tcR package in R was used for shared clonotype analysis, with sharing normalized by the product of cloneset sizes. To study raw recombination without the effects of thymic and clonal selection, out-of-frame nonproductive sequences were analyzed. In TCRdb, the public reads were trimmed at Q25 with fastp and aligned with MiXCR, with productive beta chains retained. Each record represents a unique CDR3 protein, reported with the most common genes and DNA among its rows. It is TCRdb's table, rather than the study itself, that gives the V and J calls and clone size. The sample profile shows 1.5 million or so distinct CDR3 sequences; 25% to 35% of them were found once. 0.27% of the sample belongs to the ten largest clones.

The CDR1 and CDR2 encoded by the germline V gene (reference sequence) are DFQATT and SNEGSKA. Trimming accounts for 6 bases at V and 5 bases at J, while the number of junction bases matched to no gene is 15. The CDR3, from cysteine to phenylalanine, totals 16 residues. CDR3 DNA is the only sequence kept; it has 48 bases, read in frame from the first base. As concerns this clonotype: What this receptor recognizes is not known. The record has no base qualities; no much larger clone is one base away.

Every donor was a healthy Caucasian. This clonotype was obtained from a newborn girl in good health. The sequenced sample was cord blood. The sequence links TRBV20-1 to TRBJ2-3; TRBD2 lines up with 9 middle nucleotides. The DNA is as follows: TGCAGTGCCCGGCGCCCTCAGCGGGAGGTAGTAGATACGCAGTATTTT. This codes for CSARRPQREVVDTQYF.